These 3 T cell receptor beta chains were sequenced from one sample in a study of T cells after yellow fever vaccination. Each CDR3 protein is one row after TCRdb ran MiXCR on the 5' RACE reads. The data hold a few hundred thousand distinct CDR3 sequences, with less than 9.5% observed a single time. Here the sequenced sample was CD4+ T cells sorted from PBMCs, taken 5 days after the yellow fever booster vaccination. The receptor source for this set is a man aged 18 to 29 who received the YFV17D yellow fever vaccine.

This clonotype was seen more than once but under ten times. The J gene is TRBJ2-5, the V gene TRBV20-1; 9 positions agree with TRBD1. CDR3 length: 12 amino acids. The V gene's germline CDR1 is DFQATT and CDR2 SNEGSKA (reference sequence). V lost 6 bases, J lost 4 bases, and 3 bases stayed unmatched. The CDR3 reads CSAMDRGETQYF. CDR3 coding DNA: TGCAGTGCCATGGACAGGGGAGAGACCCAGTACTTC.

This clonotype was counted at least ten times. The CDR3 here is CASSRRGHTGSSYEQYF. CDR3 nucleotide sequence: TGTGCCAGCAGCCGAAGGGGCCATACTGGTAGCTCCTACGAGCAGTACTTC. V is TRBV4-2 and J is TRBJ2-7, with D perhaps TRBD1 (5 bases). CDR1 is LGHNA and CDR2 is YNFKEQ in the germline V gene. Between the trimmed V and J ends, which lost 4 bases and 0 bases, there was a span of 19 bases. The CDR3 has 17 amino acids.

There are a few counts of this clonotype. The chain uses TRBV10-3 and TRBJ1-1; 8 bases are a match to TRBD1. The trim removed 3 bases at V and 1 base at J, leaving 7 bases unmatched. Germline CDR1 reads ENHRY; CDR2 reads SYGVKD. The CDR3 covers 16 residues. The CDR3 sequence is CAISDLDRGWNTEAFF. DNA for the CDR3: TGTGCCATCAGTGATTTAGACAGGGGCTGGAACACTGAAGCTTTCTTT.